These 30 T cell receptor beta chains share one sample of origin, sequenced in a study of sequential checkpoint blockade in melanoma. The table came from immunoSEQ multiplex PCR; TCRdb's copy has only in-frame clones and leaves some out. The sample contains 6,500 to 10,000 clones, around 20% of which appear only once. Noted treatment: randomized to nivolumab then ipilimumab (arm A) or the reverse (arm B). Here the sequenced sample was tumor tissue (inferred from file names), taken from a patient given nivolumab and ipilimumab in sequence. Source of these receptors: a human donor with melanoma.

J is TRBJ1-1 and V is TRBV19; no clear D gene. Per germline, CDR1 LNHDA and CDR2 SQIVND (reference sequence). The germline V and J ends were trimmed by 3 bases and 1 base, with 12 bases remaining between them. CDR3 size: 15 residues. DNA of the CDR3: TGTGCCAGTAGTATCTCGAGCGGGAGGAACACTGAAGCTTTCTTT. Translation: CASSISSGRNTEAFF.

A few counts support this clone. The chain carries TRBV11-3 and TRBJ2-3, with TRBD2 identical over 8 bases. This CDR3 region has 15 residues. From germline, CDR1 is SGHNT and CDR2 YENEEA. J gave up 6 bases and V 4 bases, and 9 bases lay outside the gene matches. The CDR3, as DNA: TGTGCCAGCAGCTCAGTGGCGGGGGGATCCGATACGCAGTATTTT. It translates to CASSSVAGGSDTQYF.

V usage is TRBV11-3 and J usage is TRBJ1-4; D perhaps matches TRBD1 (5 bases). The CDR3 length is 15 residues. CDR1 is SGHNT, CDR2 YENEEA, per germline. V lost 4 bases and J lost 8, with 17 bases in between. The DNA for the CDR3 is TGTGCCAGCAGCTATTTGACAGCGGGTGCGGAAAAACTGTTTTTT. This translates into CASSYLTAGAEKLFF.

This clone was picked up a small number of times. The chain links TRBV23-1 to TRBJ2-5; tentatively, D is TRBD1 or TRBD2 (5 bases each). TRBV23-1 falls under the ORF class, with uncertain function. V lost 6 bases and J lost 1, with 9 bases in between. The CDR3 loop spans 13 amino acids. The CDR3 DNA reads as TGCGCCAGCAGCGGGGCAGGCCAAGAGACCCAGTACTTC. Its translation: CASSGAGQETQYF.

This clone was detected a few times. The chain links TRBV19 to TRBJ2-1; 9 bases are shared with TRBD2. Per germline, CDR1 LNHDA and CDR2 SQIVND (reference sequence). This CDR3 has 17 residues. Unmatched junction bases numbered 12, after V lost 0 bases and J lost 9 bases. The CDR3 reads CASSIDFASGVHGEQFF. CDR3 DNA: TGTGCCAGTAGTATAGATTTCGCTAGCGGGGTCCACGGTGAGCAGTTCTTC.

The CDR3 DNA is TGTGCCAGTAGTATGGTATCGGCTAACTATGGCTACACCTTC. It translates to CASSMVSANYGYTF. The rearrangement joins TRBV19 to TRBJ1-2; no clear D. The CDR3 has 14 residues. Trimming cost V 3 bases and J 0 bases, with 8 bases left between them. The germline V gene encodes CDR1 LNHDA and CDR2 SQIVND (reference sequence).

This clone was seen a few times. The rearrangement links TRBV9 to TRBJ2-7; the match to TRBD1 covers 7 bases. The CDR3 sequence is 14 residues long. The V gene end was trimmed by 5 bases and the J gene end by 0 bases; junction bases not matched to a gene: 5. Germline CDR1 SGDLS, CDR2 YYNGEE. CDR3 bases: TGTGCCAGCAGTGCCGACAGGGACTCCTACGAGCAGTACTTC. Encoded protein: CASSADRDSYEQYF.

This clone was recorded a few times. The gene calls are TRBV4-1 and TRBJ1-1, with TRBD1 as a possible D gene (6 bases). Germline V gene sequence: CDR1 MGHRA, CDR2 YSYEKL. The ends were cut back, 3 bases at V and 3 bases at J, with 8 bases in the middle. The CDR3 is 13 amino acids. For the CDR3, the DNA is TGCGCCAGCAGCCAGGGGGCGGACACTGAAGCTTTCTTT. Amino acid sequence: CASSQGADTEAFF.

The rearrangement joins TRBV18 to TRBJ2-1; D remains unclear. CDR1 KGHSH and CDR2 LQKENI come from the germline V gene. This CDR3 spans 13 amino acids. Trimming removed 0 bases from V and 11 bases from J, with 11 bases in between. The DNA of the CDR3 is TGTGCCAGCTCACCACCAGGGCCCTATAAGCAGTTCTTC. Encoded protein: CASSPPGPYKQFF.

Worth noting for this clone: At one of its ends the junction is not consistent with the germline gene, which may arise from a read error. The chain links TRBV29-1 to TRBJ2-1, with TRBD1 matching 9 bases. The CDR3 extends over 12 amino acids. Germline V gene lookup returns CDR1 SQVTM and CDR2 ANQGSEA. CDR3 sequence reads: CSVEDRGFEQFF. CDR3 DNA: TGCAGCGTCGAAGACAGGGGGTTTGAGCAGTTCTTC.

The genes are TRBV1 and TRBJ1-5; TRBD1, the D gene given by the table, was not confirmed from the DNA. TRBV1 is an annotated pseudogene. The CDR3 has 15 amino acids. The CDR3: CASSQDGGGEQPQHF. The CDR3 DNA reads as TGCGCCAGCAGCCAAGATGGAGGGGGCGAACAGCCCCAGCATTTT.

This clone was recorded many times. For the CDR3, the DNA is TGTGCCAGCAGCCTAAACGGACAGGGACGAATCGCCACAGATACGCAGTATTTT. Its protein is CASSLNGQGRIATDTQYF. The rearrangement links TRBV11-3 to TRBJ2-3, with 8 bases fitting TRBD1. Germline lookup yields CDR1 SGHNT and CDR2 YENEEA. This CDR3 region has 18 residues. J gave up 2 bases and V 5 bases, and 15 bases lay outside the gene matches. The full variable domain, its missing parts supplied by reference TRBV11-3 and TRBJ2-3, is EAGVVQSPRYKIIEKKQPVAFWCNPISGHNTLYWYLQNLGQGPELLIRYENEEAVDDSQLPKDRFSAERLKGVDSTLKIQPAELGDSAVYLCASSLNGQGRIATDTQYFGPGTRLTVL.

The chain carries TRBV29-1 and TRBJ1-2; D perhaps matches TRBD1 (6 bases). Deletions cut 4 bases from V and 4 bases from J, with 16 bases between. The CDR3 extends over 14 amino acids. CDR1 and CDR2 from the germline V gene are SQVTM and ANQGSEA. The CDR3: CSVGGATGGYGYTF. CDR3 nucleotides: TGCAGCGTTGGGGGGGCCACGGGTGGCTATGGCTACACCTTC. The variable domain in full, completed from reference TRBV29-1 and TRBJ1-2, reads SAVISQKPSRDICQRGTSLTIQCQVDSQVTMMFWYRQQPGQSLTLIATANQGSEATYESGFVIDKFPISRPNLTFSTLTVSNMSPEDSSIYLCSVGGATGGYGYTFGSGTRLTVV.

The V and J genes are TRBV12-5 and TRBJ2-3, with TRBD2 matching over 15 bases. The CDR3 runs 17 residues. The V gene's germline CDR1 is LGHNT and CDR2 FRNRAP. V lost 4 bases, J lost 6 bases, and 8 bases stayed unmatched. CDR3 loop: CASGSSGLAGGRDTQYF. In nucleotides, the CDR3 is TGTGCTAGTGGTTCCTCAGGACTAGCGGGGGGGCGGGATACGCAGTATTTT.

CDR3 in DNA: TGTGCCAGCAGCTTATGGGGCCCACATCAGACAGGGGGGTCCTACGAGCAGTACTTC. It encodes CASSLWGPHQTGGSYEQYF. V is TRBV7-5 and J is TRBJ2-7; the listed D gene, TRBD1, was not tested against the DNA. TRBV7-5 constitutes a pseudogene. CDR3 length equals 19 residues.

This chain joins TRBV25-1 and TRBJ1-1; D unclear. This CDR3 comprises 12 residues. The V gene lost 7 bases and the J gene lost 1 base, with 7 bases spanning the gap. Germline V gene sequence: CDR1 MGHDK, CDR2 SYGVNS. The CDR3 DNA reads as TGTGCCAGCACGGATGGGAACACTGAAGCTTTCTTT. Translation gives CASTDGNTEAFF.

A single count supports this clone. The V call is TRBV15, the J call TRBJ2-4; D gene uncertain. V dropped 5 bases and J dropped 0 bases, with 11 bases sitting between them. The CDR3 is 15 residues long. In germline, CDR1 is LNHNV, CDR2 YYDKDF (reference sequence). The CDR3: CATSEPSTAKNIQYF. The CDR3 nucleotides read TGTGCCACCAGCGAGCCCAGCACAGCCAAAAACATTCAGTACTTC. The full variable domain, completed using reference TRBV15 and TRBJ2-4, is DAMVIQNPRYQVTQFGKPVTLSCSQTLNHNVMYWYQQKSSQAPKLLFHYYDKDFNNEADTPDNFQSRRPNTSFCFLDIRSPGLGDTAMYLCATSEPSTAKNIQYFGAGTRLSVL.

This rearrangement joins TRBV29-1 to TRBJ1-2, with 12 bases aligning to TRBD1. The CDR3 has 13 amino acids. V trimming: 5 bases; J trimming: 8 bases; junction bases outside the gene matches: 6. Germline V gives CDR1 SQVTM, CDR2 ANQGSEA. CDR3 residues: CSVQGQGAWGYTF. The CDR3, as DNA: TGCAGCGTTCAGGGACAGGGGGCTTGGGGCTACACCTTC.

J is TRBJ2-2 and V is TRBV19, with no clear D. Looked up from germline, CDR1 is LNHDA and CDR2 is SQIVND (reference sequence). The CDR3 length is 14 residues. Trimming removed 2 bases from V and 2 bases from J, with 6 bases in between. CDR3 in DNA: TGTGCCAGTAGTATAATGGCAAACACCGGGGAGCTGTTTTTT. It translates to CASSIMANTGELFF.

This clone was observed many times. The chain carries TRBV4-1 and TRBJ1-3; a possible D gene is TRBD1 (5 bases). Germline loops: CDR1 MGHRA, CDR2 YSYEKL. V gave up 1 base and J gave up 4 bases, with 11 bases separating them. CDR3 length: 15 amino acids. The CDR3 spells CASSQGSQGGNTIYF. The CDR3 DNA reads as TGCGCCAGCAGCCAAGGGTCCCAGGGAGGAAACACCATATATTTT.

This clone was observed a few times. The J gene is TRBJ1-4, the V gene TRBV11-3; D is unresolved. Trimming pared 6 bases from V and 4 bases from J, leaving 12 bases between. The CDR3 is 14 residues long. The germline CDR1 and CDR2 sequences are SGHNT and YENEEA. CDR3 sequence: CASSDPRLNEKLFF. The CDR3 nucleotides read TGTGCCAGCAGTGACCCTAGACTTAATGAAAAACTGTTTTTT.

This clone was seen many times. The chain carries TRBV11-3 and TRBJ2-7; D is perhaps TRBD2 (5 bases). CDR1 and CDR2 (germline): SGHNT, YENEEA. The CDR3 runs 14 residues. V lost 5 bases and J 6 bases, leaving 17 bases between the germline ends. The CDR3 loop reads CASSETEGRPEQYF. DNA of the CDR3: TGTGCCAGCAGCGAGACCGAGGGCAGGCCCGAGCAGTACTTC.

The chain carries TRBV28 and TRBJ2-1, with 9 bases lining up with TRBD2. Germline CDR1 MDHEN, CDR2 SYDVKM. V lost 2 bases to trimming and J lost 10 bases; unmatched junction nucleotides: 6. The CDR3 is 14 residues long. The CDR3 region is CASSLLAGTWEQFF. The CDR3 DNA follows: TGTGCCAGCAGTTTACTAGCGGGAACTTGGGAGCAGTTCTTC.

By share of the sample, this clone is medium-sized. This chain connects TRBV29-1 to TRBJ2-1; weak D call: TRBD1 (5 bases). The germline V gene encodes CDR1 SQVTM and CDR2 ANQGSEA. V was cut by 3 bases and J by 8 bases, with 11 bases left in between. CDR3 length: 12 amino acids. The CDR3 is CSVDRARDEQFF. The CDR3 bases are TGCAGCGTTGACAGGGCTCGGGATGAGCAGTTCTTC.

This clone was seen at least ten times. The chain recombines TRBV7-2 with TRBJ2-7; D gene ambiguous. Germline V lookup: CDR1 SGHTA, CDR2 FQGNSA. This CDR3 has 13 amino acids. With 1 base removed from V and 3 bases from J, the gap between germline ends came to 7 bases. This CDR3 reads CASSLGERYEQYF. The DNA of the CDR3 is TGTGCCAGCAGCTTAGGAGAACGCTACGAGCAGTACTTC.

The sample holds a few counts of this clone. This chain connects TRBV19 to TRBJ1-1, with TRBD1 as a possible D gene (6 bases). This CDR3 is 13 amino acids long. V lost 6 bases, J lost 5 bases, and 13 bases lay in between. Germline CDR1 and CDR2: LNHDA and SQIVND (reference sequence). The CDR3, as DNA: TGTGCCAGTAGGGAACAGGGAAATACTGAAGCTTTCTTT. It codes for CASREQGNTEAFF. The whole variable domain, filled in from reference TRBV19 and TRBJ1-1, reads DGGITQSPKYLFRKEGQNVTLSCEQNLNHDAMYWYRQDPGQGLRLIYYSQIVNDFQKGDIAEGYSVSREKKESFPLTVTSAQKNPTAFYLCASREQGNTEAFFGQGTRLTVV.

The rearrangement links TRBV6-8 to TRBJ1-6; D is ambiguous. The CDR3 length is 15 residues. Trimming cost V 5 bases and J 9 bases, with 17 bases left between them. The V gene's germline CDR1 is MNHGY and CDR2 SAAAGT. CDR3 amino acids: CASSADYSRSSPLHF. CDR3 in DNA: TGTGCCAGCAGTGCGGACTACTCAAGGAGTTCACCCCTCCACTTT.

This clone appeared a few times. The J gene is TRBJ1-1, the V gene TRBV19, with a possible D match to TRBD1 (6 bases). Trimming removed 6 bases at V and 0 bases at J, with 14 bases between. Per germline, CDR1 LNHDA and CDR2 SQIVND (reference sequence). The CDR3 runs to 15 residues. CDR3 in DNA: TGTGCCAGTAGCTACGGACAGCTCATGAACACTGAAGCTTTCTTT. Protein sequence: CASSYGQLMNTEAFF.

The rearrangement joins TRBV19 to TRBJ1-5; possible D gene TRBD1, 6 bases. Looked up from germline, CDR1 is LNHDA and CDR2 is SQIVND (reference sequence). This CDR3 is 18 amino acids long. V lost 5 bases and J 0 bases, leaving 20 bases between the germline ends. In DNA form, the CDR3 reads TGTGCCAGTAGTCCCATCTCCGAGGGGGGAGCTAGCAATCAGCCCCAGCATTTT. Translated, it gives CASSPISEGGASNQPQHF.

This clone came up a few times. The chain's CDR3 is CASSGERNTGELFF. The CDR3 bases are TGTGCCAGCAGCGGAGAAAGGAACACCGGGGAGCTGTTTTTT. The chain has TRBV9 and TRBJ2-2; no reliable D call. Germline-derived CDR1 and CDR2 are SGDLS and YYNGEE. This CDR3 is 14 amino acids long. Trimming pared 3 bases from V and 1 base from J, leaving 7 bases between.